A single sample gave rise to the 12 T cell receptor beta chains below, sequenced in a study of response to subunit inactivated influenza vaccine. TCRdb reprocessed the RT-PCR reads via MiXCR and lists one record per CDR3 protein. The profile covers just over 300,000 distinct CDR3 sequences, with 20% to 25% appearing a single time and around 9.6% taken by the ten largest. Sequencing used PBMCs from blood, obtained less than 22 months after vaccination. Receptors originate from a man between 50 and 69 years old who received an inactivated influenza vaccine.

This clonotype was recorded at least ten times. The gene calls are TRBV5-6 and TRBJ2-7, with D tentatively TRBD1 (6 bases). CDR1 is SGHDT, CDR2 YYEEEE, per germline. Trimming stripped 1 base from V and 0 bases from J, with 14 bases between. CDR3 length equals 16 residues. Written as DNA, the CDR3 is TGTGCCAGCAGCTTGCGGACAGCTCTTAACTCCTACGAGCAGTACTTC. Its protein product is CASSLRTALNSYEQYF.

This clonotype occurred a few times. The rearrangement links TRBV29-1 to TRBJ2-1; perhaps TRBD1 as D (6 bases). Trimming cost V 0 bases and J 0 bases, with 9 bases left between them. This CDR3 region has 15 residues. The germline gives CDR1 SQVTM, CDR2 ANQGSEA. The CDR3 reads CSVEETGSSYNEQFF. The CDR3 nucleotides are TGCAGCGTTGAAGAAACAGGGAGCTCCTACAATGAGCAGTTCTTC.

The chain carries TRBV7-8 and TRBJ2-7, with 8 bases aligning to TRBD2. J gave up 2 bases and V 3 bases, and 9 bases lay outside the gene matches. Germline values: CDR1 SGHVS, CDR2 FQNEAQ. There are 16 residues in the CDR3. The CDR3 DNA reads as TGTGCCAGCAGCTTCGGTGGGCTTAGCGGGACCTACGAGCAGTACTTC. This translates into CASSFGGLSGTYEQYF.

This clonotype has a handful of counts. CDR3 DNA sequence: TGTGCCAGCAGCTTACCCTCCGGGACAGGGGGCAATGGCTACACCTTC. Residues: CASSLPSGTGGNGYTF. V is TRBV7-2 and J is TRBJ1-2, with 12 bases lining up with TRBD1. J gave up 6 bases and V 2 bases, and 7 bases lay outside the gene matches. Germline V lookup: CDR1 SGHTA, CDR2 FQGNSA. There are 16 residues in the CDR3.

The table lists this clonotype with a few counts. The chain carries TRBV28 and TRBJ2-2, with 7 nucleotides matching TRBD2. Per the germline V gene, CDR1 is MDHEN and CDR2 is SYDVKM. V lost 5 bases to trimming and J lost 6 bases; unmatched junction nucleotides: 15. This CDR3 region has 17 residues. The DNA for the CDR3 is TGTGCCAGCAGTCCCTCACCGGGGGGAGGGCCTCCCGGGGAGCTGTTTTTT. Translating it yields CASSPSPGGGPPGELFF.

The rearrangement uses TRBV15 and TRBJ2-2; possible D gene TRBD2, 6 bases. CDR1 is LNHNV and CDR2 is YYDKDF in the germline V gene (reference sequence). This CDR3 has 12 residues. The ends were cut back, 6 bases at V and 6 bases at J, with 8 bases in the middle. The DNA for the CDR3 is TGTGCCACCAGGGGAGGCGCCGGGGAGCTGTTTTTT. This translates into CATRGGAGELFF.

This clonotype was counted between two and nine times. The chain employs TRBV5-6 and TRBJ2-5, with 8 positions matching TRBD1. Germline loops: CDR1 SGHDT, CDR2 YYEEEE. V trimming: 2 bases; J trimming: 4 bases; junction bases outside the gene matches: 10. This CDR3 has 16 amino acids. CDR3 protein: CASSFYDRGLGETQYF. In DNA form, the CDR3 reads TGTGCCAGCAGCTTCTATGACAGGGGCCTAGGAGAGACCCAGTACTTC.

This clonotype was seen at least ten times. The chain joins TRBV2 to TRBJ1-5, with unresolved D. Germline values: CDR1 SNHLY, CDR2 FYNNEI. Between the trimmed V and J ends, which lost 6 bases and 9 bases, there was a span of 15 bases. This CDR3 is built from 13 residues. The CDR3: CASSRENRGPQHF. The CDR3 DNA follows: TGTGCCAGCAGCCGAGAGAACCGGGGGCCCCAGCATTTT. The variable domain in full, completed from reference TRBV2 and TRBJ1-5, reads EPEVTQTPSHQVTQMGQEVILRCVPISNHLYFYWYRQILGQKVEFLVSFYNNEISEKSEIFDDQFSVERPDGSNFTLKIRSTKLEDSAMYFCASSRENRGPQHFGDGTRLSIL.

This clonotype was recorded many times. The chain combines TRBV12-3 or TRBV12-4 with TRBJ2-5; TRBD2 is a possible D gene (6 bases). CDR3 length: 14 residues. Deletions cut 4 bases from V and 5 bases from J, with 14 bases between. The CDR3 region has the DNA TGTGCCAGCAGTTCCTTGGGGGGATACGAGACCCAGTACTTC. The encoded protein is CASSSLGGYETQYF.

This clonotype came up a few times. The rearrangement joins TRBV18 to TRBJ2-7; possibly TRBD2 for D (6 bases). Germline V CDR1 and CDR2: KGHSH, LQKENI. The CDR3 sequence is 14 residues long. Between the trimmed V and J ends, which lost 2 bases and 0 bases, there was a span of 8 bases. The CDR3 region is CASSPGTVSYEQYF. As DNA, the CDR3 is TGTGCCAGCTCACCAGGGACTGTCTCCTACGAGCAGTACTTC.

This clonotype showed up many times. This sequence joins TRBV7-2 and TRBJ1-5; 7 positions match TRBD1. The CDR3 contains 14 residues. The V segment lost 5 bases and the J segment 7 bases; nucleotides outside the gene matches: 8. Germline V gives CDR1 SGHTA, CDR2 FQGNSA. In DNA form, the CDR3 reads TGTGCCAGCAGCCCGGGACAGCCAGGGCAGCCCCAGCATTTT. Its protein product is CASSPGQPGQPQHF.

This sequence joins TRBV15 and TRBJ2-5, with D hard to call. The CDR3 runs to 14 residues. Germline CDR1 LNHNV, CDR2 YYDKDF (reference sequence). V was clipped by 0 bases and J by 4 bases, with 9 bases between them. The CDR3 here is CATSRDRTLETQYF. The CDR3 DNA follows: TGTGCCACCAGCAGAGATAGGACCTTAGAGACCCAGTACTTC.